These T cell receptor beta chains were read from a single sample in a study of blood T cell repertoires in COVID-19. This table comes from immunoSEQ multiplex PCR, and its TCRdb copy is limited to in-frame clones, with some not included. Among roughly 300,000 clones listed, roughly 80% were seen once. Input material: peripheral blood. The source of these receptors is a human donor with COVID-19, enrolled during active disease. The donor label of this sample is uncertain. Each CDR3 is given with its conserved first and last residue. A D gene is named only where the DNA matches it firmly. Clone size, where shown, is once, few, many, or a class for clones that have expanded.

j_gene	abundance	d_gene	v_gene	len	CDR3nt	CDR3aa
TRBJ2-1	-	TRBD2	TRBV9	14	TGTGCCAGCAGCGCGCGACTAGCGTTCAATGAGCAGTTCTTC	CASSARLAFNEQFF
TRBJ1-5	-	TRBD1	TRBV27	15	TGTGCCAGCAGTTTACTAACAGGGGGCGGTCAGCCCCAGCATTTT	CASSLLTGGGQPQHF
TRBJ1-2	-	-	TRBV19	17	TGTGCCAGTAGTATTAACTCCCCGGGAGCGATGATCTATGGCTACACCTTC	CASSINSPGAMIYGYTF
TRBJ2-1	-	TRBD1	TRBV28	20	TGTGCCAGCAGTTCCCCATCCGGGACAGGGGGCAAGGGACTAGCGCTAGAGCAGTTCTTC	CASSSPSGTGGKGLALEQFF
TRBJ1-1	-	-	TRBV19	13	TGTGCCAGTAGTTCCTTTCCGCGCACTGAAGCTTTCTTT	CASSSFPRTEAFF
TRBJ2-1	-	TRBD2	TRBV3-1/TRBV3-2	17	TGTGCCAGCAACAAGGGACTAGCGGGAGAATTGGGCAATGAGCAGTTCTTC	CASNKGLAGELGNEQFF
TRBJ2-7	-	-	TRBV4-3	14	TGCGCCAGCAGCCAGCAGCGGGCCTCCTACGAGCAGTACTTC	CASSQQRASYEQYF
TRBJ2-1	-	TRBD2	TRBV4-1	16	TGCGCCAGCAGCCAACCCCTAGCGGGGGGGTCCAGAGAGCAGTTCTTC	CASSQPLAGGSREQFF
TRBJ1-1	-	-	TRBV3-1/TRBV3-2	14	TGTGCCAGCAGCCAAGCCGAGGGAGGAACTGAAGCTTTCTTT	CASSQAEGGTEAFF
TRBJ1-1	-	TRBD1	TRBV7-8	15	TGTGCCAGCAGCTTAAGGGGACAGGGGGACACTGAAGCTTTCTTT	CASSLRGQGDTEAFF
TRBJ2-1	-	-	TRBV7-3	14	TGTGCCAGCAGCTTAGGCGGGACCCACAATGAGCAGTTCTTC	CASSLGGTHNEQFF
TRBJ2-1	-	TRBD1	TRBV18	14	TGTGCCAGCTCACCACCACAGGGGGCCATTGAGCAGTTCTTC	CASSPPQGAIEQFF
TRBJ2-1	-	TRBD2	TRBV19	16	TGTGCCAGTAGTCAAGGGACTAGCGGGAGAATTACGAAGCAGTTCTTC	CASSQGTSGRITKQFF
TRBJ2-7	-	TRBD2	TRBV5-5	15	TGTGCCAGCAGCTTGGGACTAGCGGGAGAATACGAGCAGTACTTC	CASSLGLAGEYEQYF
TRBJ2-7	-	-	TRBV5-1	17	TGCGCCAGCAGCTTGGCCGGCCTCGGGACTGGTTCCTACGAGCAGTACTTC	CASSLAGLGTGSYEQYF
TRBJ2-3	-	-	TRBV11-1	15	TGTGCCAGCAGCCGGTCCCCGCAGGTTACAGATACGCAGTATTTT	CASSRSPQVTDTQYF
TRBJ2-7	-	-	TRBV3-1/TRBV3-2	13	TGTGCCAGCAGCCAGCAGGGCCTCTACGAGCAGTACTTC	CASSQQGLYEQYF
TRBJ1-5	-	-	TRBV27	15	TGTGCCAGCAGTTTACGGGGGAAGTTGGATCAGCCCCAGCATTTT	CASSLRGKLDQPQHF
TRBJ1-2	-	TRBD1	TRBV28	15	TGTGCCAGCAGGTCTACAGGGGGCGGGAACTATGGCTACACCTTC	CASRSTGGGNYGYTF
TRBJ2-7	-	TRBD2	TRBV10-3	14	TGTGCCATCAGTGAGCCTAGCGGGGCCTACGAGCAGTACTTC	CAISEPSGAYEQYF
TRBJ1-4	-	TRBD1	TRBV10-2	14	TGCGCCAGCAGTGGCGGGACAGGGGGCGAAAAACTGTTTTTT	CASSGGTGGEKLFF
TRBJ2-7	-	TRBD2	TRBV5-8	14	TGTGCCAGATCCCCAGCGGGGGCGACCTACGAGCAGTACTTC	CARSPAGATYEQYF
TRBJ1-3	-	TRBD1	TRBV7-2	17	TGTGCCAGCAGCTTTGGACAGGGGGCGCGTTCTGGAAACACCATATATTTT	CASSFGQGARSGNTIYF
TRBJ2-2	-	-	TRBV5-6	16	TGTGCCAGCAGGGAGACCGGGACTCGCACACTAGAAGGGCTGTTTTTT	CASRETGTRTLEGLFF
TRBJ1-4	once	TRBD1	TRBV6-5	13	TGTGCCAGCAGTTACTCTACAGGGGGCGGACTGTTTTTT	CASSYSTGGGLFF
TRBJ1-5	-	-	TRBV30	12	TGTGCCTGGAATTCACCGGGTCAGCCCCAGCATTTT	CAWNSPGQPQHF
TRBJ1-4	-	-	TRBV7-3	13	TGTGCCAGCAGCTCGGGTGGGAATGAAAAACTGTTTTTT	CASSSGGNEKLFF
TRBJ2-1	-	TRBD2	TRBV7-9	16	TGTGCCAGCAGCTCCACTAGCGGGGGGACCTACAATGAGCAGTTCTTC	CASSSTSGGTYNEQFF
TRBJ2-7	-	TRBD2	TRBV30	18	TGTGCCTGGAGTAGAGAGGCTAGCGGGAGGCCCCTGAACTACGAGCAGTACTTC	CAWSREASGRPLNYEQYF
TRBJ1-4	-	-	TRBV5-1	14	TGCGCCAGCAGCTTGGAGCAGGGCAACCCCACTAAATTTTTT	CASSLEQGNPTKFF
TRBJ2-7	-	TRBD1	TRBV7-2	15	TGTGCCAGCAGCTCCCGACAGGGGGGTACCTACGAGCAGTACTTC	CASSSRQGGTYEQYF
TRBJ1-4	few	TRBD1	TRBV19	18	TGTGCCAGTAGTCCCCGGACAGGGGGCATTTTCAGGGAGGAAAAACTGTTTTTT	CASSPRTGGIFREEKLFF
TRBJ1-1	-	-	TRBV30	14	TGTGCCTGGAGTGGCAGGGTATGGTCGAAGTCGGCTTTCTTT	CAWSGRVWSKSAFF
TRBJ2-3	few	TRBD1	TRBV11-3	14	TGTGCCAGCAGCTTCGGACAGGCGACAGATACGCAGTATTTT	CASSFGQATDTQYF
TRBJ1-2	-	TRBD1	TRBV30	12	TGTGCCTGGAGTGTAGGGGGCGGTGGCTACACCTTC	CAWSVGGGGYTF
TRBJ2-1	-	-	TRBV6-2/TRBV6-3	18	TGTGCCAGCAGTTACTCCCTCAGACTCGCCGATCCCTACAATGAGCAGTTCTTC	CASSYSLRLADPYNEQFF
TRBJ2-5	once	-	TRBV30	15	TGTGCCTGGAGTGTGGCGGAAACTGTGGGAGAGACCCAGTACTTC	CAWSVAETVGETQYF
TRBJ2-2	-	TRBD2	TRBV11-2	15	TGTGCCAGCAGTCAAACGGGACTAGCGACCGGGGAGCTGTTTTTT	CASSQTGLATGELFF
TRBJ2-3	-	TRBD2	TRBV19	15	TGTGCCAGTAGTAAAACTAGCGGGTTCACAGATACGCAGTATTTT	CASSKTSGFTDTQYF
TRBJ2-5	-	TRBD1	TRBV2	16	TGTGCCAGCAAAAGGCAGACAGGGCAATACAGAGAGACCCAGTACTTC	CASKRQTGQYRETQYF
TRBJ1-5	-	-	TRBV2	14	TGTGCCAGCAGTGACGTGGCAGGCAATCAGCCCCAGCATTTT	CASSDVAGNQPQHF
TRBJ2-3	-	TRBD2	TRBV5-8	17	TGTGCCAGCAGCTCAACCGGGACTACCCTGGGCACAGATACGCAGTATTTT	CASSSTGTTLGTDTQYF
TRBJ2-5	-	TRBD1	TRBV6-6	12	TGTGCCAGCAGTTGGGACAGGGAGACCCAGTACTTC	CASSWDRETQYF
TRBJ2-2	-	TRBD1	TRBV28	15	TGTGCCATCCACAGGGGGGCGTTGGGCACCGGGGAGCTGTTTTTT	CAIHRGALGTGELFF
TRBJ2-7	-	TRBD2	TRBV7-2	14	TGTGCCAGCAGCCCGGGACTAGCGGTTGCCGAGCAGTACTTC	CASSPGLAVAEQYF
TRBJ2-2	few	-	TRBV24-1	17	TGTGCCACCAGTGATCCGCAGGGGGGAGTGTTCACCGGGGAGCTGTTTTTT	CATSDPQGGVFTGELFF
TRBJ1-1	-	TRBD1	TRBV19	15	TGTGCCAGTCGTAGGACAGGGGGCCCCCAAACTGAAGCTTTCTTT	CASRRTGGPQTEAFF
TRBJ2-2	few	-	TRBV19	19	TGTGCCAGTAGACCCGGGACAGCTACCGGGACTAGGGTTACCGGGGAGCTGTTTTTT	CASRPGTATGTRVTGELFF
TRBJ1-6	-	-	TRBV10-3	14	TGTGCCATCACCCTTGAGGCCGGGAATTCACCCCTCCACTTT	CAITLEAGNSPLHF
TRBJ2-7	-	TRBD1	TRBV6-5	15	TGTGCCAGCAGACCCCAGGGGGCGCGTTCCTACGAGCAGTACTTC	CASRPQGARSYEQYF
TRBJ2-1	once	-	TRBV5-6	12	TGTGCCAGCAGCCTGGACGGTGCTGAGCAGTTCTTC	CASSLDGAEQFF
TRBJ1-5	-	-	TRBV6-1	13	TGTGCCAGCAGTGACGGAGGGGATCAGCCCCAGCATTTT	CASSDGGDQPQHF
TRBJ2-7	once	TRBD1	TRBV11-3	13	TGTGCCAGCAGTCGACAGGGCTCCTACGAGCAGTACTTC	CASSRQGSYEQYF
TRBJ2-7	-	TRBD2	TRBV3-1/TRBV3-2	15	TGTGCCAGCAGCACGGGACTAGCGGGCTCCTACGAGCAGTACTTC	CASSTGLAGSYEQYF
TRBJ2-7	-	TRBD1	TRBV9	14	TGTGCCAGCAGCGTCCGGGACAGCTCCTACGAGCAGTACTTC	CASSVRDSSYEQYF
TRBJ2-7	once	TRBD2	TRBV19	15	TGTGCCAGTGGACCGACTAGCGGGCAGTCCTACGAGCAGTACTTC	CASGPTSGQSYEQYF
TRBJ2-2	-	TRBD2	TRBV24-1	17	TGTGCCACCAGCCCGGGACTAGCGGGATTTCGTGGGGGGGAGCTGTTTTTT	CATSPGLAGFRGGELFF
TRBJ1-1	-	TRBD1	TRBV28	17	TGTGCCAGCACCCCCGCGGGACAGGGTTGGCGGAACACTGAAGCTTTCTTT	CASTPAGQGWRNTEAFF
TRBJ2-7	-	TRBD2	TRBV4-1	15	TGCGCCAGCAGCCAACTGACTAGCGGGAGTTACGAGCAGTACTTC	CASSQLTSGSYEQYF